The next 26 T cell receptor beta chains were all read from a single sample in a study of CD4+ T cells in melanoma. Using immunoSEQ multiplex PCR, the repertoire was profiled, and TCRdb retains in-frame clones only, with some absent. The sample lists 8,000 to 10,000 clones; around 71% were seen once. Sequencing was performed on cells from a culture (not recorded whether cultured in vitro). The receptors were gathered from a human donor with melanoma.

The rearrangement links TRBV6-5 to TRBJ1-1, with D maybe TRBD1 (6 bases). The CDR3 loop spans 14 amino acids. Germline loops: CDR1 MNHEY, CDR2 SVGAGI. Deletions cut 2 bases from V and 3 bases from J, with 10 bases between. For the CDR3, the DNA is TGTGCCAGCAGTTACAGCCAGGGGTACACTGAAGCTTTCTTT. It yields the protein CASSYSQGYTEAFF.

This clone was found once. The DNA of the CDR3 is TGTGCCAGCAGCAAGGGACGGTTGCCCCGGGTCGCCCAGTACTTC. Protein sequence: CASSKGRLPRVAQYF. The chain joins TRBV5-6 to TRBJ2-5; TRBD1 or TRBD2 may be the D gene (5 bases each). CDR3 length: 15 amino acids. CDR1 SGHDT and CDR2 YYEEEE come from the germline V gene. V gave up 4 bases and J gave up 9 bases, with 22 bases separating them.

Written as DNA, the CDR3 is TGCGCCAGCAGCCCCCGTTTTGGGAGTAACACCGGGGAGCTGTTTTTT. It specifies CASSPRFGSNTGELFF. The genes are TRBV4-1 and TRBJ2-2; weak D call: TRBD2 (5 bases). The germline gives CDR1 MGHRA, CDR2 YSYEKL. Deletions cut 4 bases from V and 2 bases from J, with 14 bases between. CDR3 length equals 16 residues.

Comments on this clone: One end of the junction is discordant with germline, which a read error may explain. This rearrangement joins TRBV9 to TRBJ2-5, with 9 bases that match TRBD2. The CDR3 consists of 16 residues. Germline V gives CDR1 SGDLS, CDR2 YYNGEE. Written as DNA, the CDR3 is TGTGCCAGCAGCGTCGGTTGGCGGGGGGGCCAAAAGACCCAGTACTTC. This encodes CASSVGWRGGQKTQYF. The full variable domain, its missing parts supplied by reference TRBV9 and TRBJ2-5, is DSGVTQTPKHLITATGQRVTLRCSPRSGDLSVYWYQQSLDQGLQFLIQYYNGEERAKGNILERFSAQQFPDLHSELNLSSLELGDSALYFCASSVGWRGGQKTQYFGPGTRLLVL.

This clone was observed once. The rearrangement links TRBV4-1 to TRBJ2-5; TRBD2 matches at 8 bases. In germline, CDR1 is MGHRA, CDR2 YSYEKL. Trimming cost V 3 bases and J 5 bases; bases outside gene matches: 8. The length of the CDR3 is 15 residues. The CDR3 region has the DNA TGCGCCAGCAGCCATATCGGGGGGGGCCGGGAGACCCAGTACTTC. Protein: CASSHIGGGRETQYF.

The V call is TRBV6-1, the J call TRBJ1-2; D not resolved. V was pared by 6 bases and J by 4 bases, with 12 bases between. CDR1 is MNHNS and CDR2 is SASEGT in the germline V gene. This CDR3 has 13 amino acids. The CDR3 loop is CASSSWVGYGYTF. The CDR3 DNA reads TGTGCCAGCAGCTCCTGGGTCGGCTATGGCTACACCTTC.

This clone was counted between two and nine times. CDR3 region: CSVGELEGTNVLTF. CDR3 nucleotide sequence: TGCAGCGTTGGGGAACTTGAGGGGACCAACGTCCTGACTTTC. The V gene is TRBV29-1, the J gene TRBJ2-6; D could derive from TRBD1 or TRBD2 (5 bases each). V was clipped by 4 bases and J by 8 bases, with 15 bases between them. This CDR3 has 14 amino acids. The germline V gene encodes CDR1 SQVTM and CDR2 ANQGSEA.

The V and J genes are TRBV13 and TRBJ2-1, with 10 bases aligning to TRBD2. Trimming cost V 3 bases and J 6 bases; bases outside gene matches: 5. This CDR3 spans 15 amino acids. Germline CDR1 reads PRHDT; CDR2 reads FYEKMQ (reference sequence). Written as DNA, the CDR3 is TGTGCCAGCAGCTTCAGACTAGCGGGTATCAATGAGCAGTTCTTC. Translated: CASSFRLAGINEQFF. Supplemented by reference TRBV13 and TRBJ2-1, the full variable domain reads AAGVIQSPRHLIKEKRETATLKCYPIPRHDTVYWYQQGPGQDPQFLISFYEKMQSDKGSIPDRFSAQQFSDYHSELNMSSLELGDSALYFCASSFRLAGINEQFFGPGTRLTVL.

Here the CDR3 DNA reads TGTGCCAGCAGCTGGGGGGTAGGGGATCGAACTAATGAAAAACTGTTTTTT. Residues: CASSWGVGDRTNEKLFF. J is TRBJ1-4 and V is TRBV5-5; D perhaps matches TRBD1 (5 bases). In germline, CDR1 is SGHKS, CDR2 YYEKEE (reference sequence). CDR3 length: 17 amino acids. With 3 bases removed from V and 1 base from J, the gap between germline ends came to 16 bases.

The chain links TRBV18 to TRBJ2-3; 12 nucleotides align to TRBD1. CDR3 length equals 15 residues. The V and J ends lost 6 bases and 5 bases, in that order; junction bases with no gene match: 6. Germline CDR1 reads KGHSH; CDR2 reads LQKENI. The CDR3, as DNA: TGTGCCAGCTCGCCCGGGACAGGGGGCGTAGATACGCAGTATTTT. This translates into CASSPGTGGVDTQYF. Using reference TRBV18 and TRBJ2-3 for the parts outside the CDR3, the full variable domain is NAGVMQNPRHLVRRRGQEARLRCSPMKGHSHVYWYRQLPEEGLKFMVYLQKENIIDESGMPKERFSAEFPKEGPSILRIQQVVRGDSAAYFCASSPGTGGVDTQYFGPGTRLTVL.

This clone was seen more than once but under ten times. At one end the junction does not follow the germline gene, possibly because of a read error. The sample carries other DNA sequences with the same CDR3. This chain connects TRBV4-1 to TRBJ1-1; TRBD1 is a possible D gene (6 bases). This CDR3 region has 15 residues. Germline V CDR1 and CDR2: MGHRA, YSYEKL. CDR3: CASSQGGGWNTEAFF. The DNA of the CDR3 is TGTGCCAGCAGCCAAGGGGGGGGATGGAACACTGAAGCTTTCTTT.

The genes are TRBV14 and TRBJ2-2; D unresolved. V lost 0 bases, J lost 8 bases, and 10 bases lay in between. In germline, CDR1 is SGHDN, CDR2 FVKESK. The CDR3 is 14 amino acids. CDR3 in DNA: TGTGCCAGCAGCCAAGACGGTCGTACGGGGGAGCTGTTTTTT. This gives the protein CASSQDGRTGELFF.

The chain carries TRBV9 and TRBJ2-5; D unclear. This CDR3 has 14 amino acids. Germline loops: CDR1 SGDLS, CDR2 YYNGEE. Trimming took off 0 bases at V and 0 bases at J, with 6 bases between the two ends. The CDR3 nucleotides read TGTGCCAGCAGCGTAGAGGTGTACCAAGAGACCCAGTACTTC. Amino acid sequence: CASSVEVYQETQYF.

V is TRBV6-4 and J is TRBJ2-3; TRBD2 matches 11 bases. This CDR3 contains 15 residues. V trimming: 5 bases; J trimming: 2 bases; junction bases outside the gene matches: 3. CDR1 is MRHNA, CDR2 SNTAGT, per germline. CDR3 bases: TGTGCCAGCAGTCTTAGCGGGGGGGACACAGATACGCAGTATTTT. It translates to CASSLSGGDTDTQYF.

DNA of the CDR3: TGTGCCAGCAGTAGACAGGGGAACTATGGCTACACCTTC. Translation: CASSRQGNYGYTF. The chain employs TRBV2 and TRBJ1-2, with 8 bases identical to TRBD1. Germline CDR1 SNHLY, CDR2 FYNNEI. V lost 5 bases to trimming and J lost 2 bases; unmatched junction nucleotides: 1. The CDR3 loop spans 13 amino acids.

The chain joins TRBV5-1 to TRBJ1-1; no reliable D call. Trimming stripped 4 bases from V and 6 bases from J, with 13 bases between. Germline CDR1 is SGHRS and CDR2 is YFSETQ. This CDR3 region has 13 residues. The CDR3 loop reads CASSEGPGAEAFF. The CDR3 DNA reads as TGCGCCAGCAGCGAGGGCCCTGGCGCTGAAGCTTTCTTT. The complete variable domain, with remaining parts taken from reference TRBV5-1 and TRBJ1-1, reads KAGVTQTPRYLIKTRGQQVTLSCSPISGHRSVSWYQQTPGQGLQFLFEYFSETQRNKGNFPGRFSGRQFSNSRSEMNVSTLELGDSALYLCASSEGPGAEAFFGQGTRLTVV.

The sample holds a few counts of this clone. The rearrangement joins TRBV4-2 to TRBJ2-3; D is unclear. Germline V CDR1 and CDR2: LGHNA, YNFKEQ. V was clipped by 1 base and J by 2 bases, with 4 bases between them. The CDR3 is 13 residues long. The CDR3 sequence is CASSQGPTDTQYF. DNA of the CDR3: TGTGCCAGCAGCCAAGGACCCACAGATACGCAGTATTTT.

J is TRBJ1-3 and V is TRBV5-1; the D is unclear. Trimming took 5 bases from V and 0 from J, leaving 6 bases between them. The germline CDR1 and CDR2 sequences are SGHRS and YFSETQ. CDR3 length: 13 residues. CDR3 sequence (DNA): TGCGCCAGCAGGGTGAGCTCTGGAAACACCATATATTTT. Its translation is CASRVSSGNTIYF.

V gene TRBV5-6 combines with J gene TRBJ2-6, with D possibly called TRBD1 or TRBD2 (5 bases each). The CDR3 runs 19 residues. The germline V gene has CDR1 SGHDT and CDR2 YYEEEE. Trimming stripped 2 bases from V and 4 bases from J, with 22 bases between. The CDR3 loop reads CASSFRPGRSVQGANVLTF. In DNA, the CDR3 is TGTGCCAGCAGCTTTCGCCCGGGGCGGTCAGTGCAGGGGGCCAACGTCCTGACTTTC.

In its sample, this clone was seen a few times. This chain connects TRBV4-2 to TRBJ2-5; D gene uncertain. V was clipped by 0 bases and J by 4 bases, with 12 bases between them. CDR1 LGHNA and CDR2 YNFKEQ come from the germline V gene. The CDR3 extends over 15 amino acids. CDR3: CASSQEGQSVETQYF. DNA for the CDR3: TGTGCCAGCAGCCAAGAAGGGCAGTCCGTAGAGACCCAGTACTTC.

The chain combines TRBV19 with TRBJ1-3; D unresolved. V was shortened by 5 bases and J by 6 bases, with 14 bases between the two germline ends. This CDR3 is built from 14 residues. CDR1 LNHDA and CDR2 SQIVND come from the germline V gene (reference sequence). CDR3 DNA: TGTGCCAGTAGTGACTGGAGGGATTCAAACACCATATATTTT. This gives the protein CASSDWRDSNTIYF.

This chain uses TRBV6-5 with TRBJ2-6; D is unresolved. This CDR3 is built from 15 residues. CDR1 MNHEY and CDR2 SVGAGI come from the germline V gene. Between the trimmed V and J ends, which lost 6 bases and 1 base, there was a span of 10 bases. The CDR3 protein is CASRTKASGANVLTF. CDR3 bases: TGTGCCAGCAGAACGAAGGCTTCTGGGGCCAACGTCCTGACTTTC.

This clone was counted a few times. The V gene is TRBV6-5, the J gene TRBJ1-1; D possibly corresponds to TRBD1 (6 bases). Germline V CDR1 and CDR2: MNHEY, SVGAGI. The CDR3 has 13 residues. Deletions cut 7 bases from V and 1 base from J, with 10 bases between. CDR3: CASTLTGNTEAFF. CDR3 sequence (DNA): TGTGCCAGCACCCTGACAGGGAACACTGAAGCTTTCTTT.

CDR3 in amino acids: CASSPAVGVRNEQFF. DNA of the CDR3: TGTGCCAGCAGCCCGGCGGTGGGGGTACGTAATGAGCAGTTCTTC. The J gene is TRBJ2-1, the V gene TRBV7-2; D is perhaps TRBD1 or TRBD2 (5 bases each). Between the trimmed V and J ends, which lost 5 bases and 7 bases, there was a span of 18 bases. CDR1 and CDR2 (germline): SGHTA, FQGNSA. The CDR3 extends over 15 amino acids.

The chain joins TRBV2 to TRBJ2-7; D is possibly TRBD1 (5 bases). The CDR3 consists of 15 residues. Germline V gene sequence: CDR1 SNHLY, CDR2 FYNNEI. V lost 3 bases and J 5 bases, leaving 17 bases between the germline ends. The CDR3 loop is CASSEALSRAHEQYF. CDR3 bases: TGTGCCAGCAGTGAGGCTTTGAGCAGGGCCCACGAGCAGTACTTC.

V usage is TRBV5-1 and J usage is TRBJ1-6, with D hard to call. Germline CDR1 SGHRS, CDR2 YFSETQ. V lost 0 bases to trimming and J lost 10 bases, with 11 bases between them. The CDR3 consists of 14 residues. The CDR3: CASSLAFGRSPLHF. CDR3 nucleotides: TGCGCCAGCAGCTTGGCCTTTGGGCGATCACCCCTCCACTTT.